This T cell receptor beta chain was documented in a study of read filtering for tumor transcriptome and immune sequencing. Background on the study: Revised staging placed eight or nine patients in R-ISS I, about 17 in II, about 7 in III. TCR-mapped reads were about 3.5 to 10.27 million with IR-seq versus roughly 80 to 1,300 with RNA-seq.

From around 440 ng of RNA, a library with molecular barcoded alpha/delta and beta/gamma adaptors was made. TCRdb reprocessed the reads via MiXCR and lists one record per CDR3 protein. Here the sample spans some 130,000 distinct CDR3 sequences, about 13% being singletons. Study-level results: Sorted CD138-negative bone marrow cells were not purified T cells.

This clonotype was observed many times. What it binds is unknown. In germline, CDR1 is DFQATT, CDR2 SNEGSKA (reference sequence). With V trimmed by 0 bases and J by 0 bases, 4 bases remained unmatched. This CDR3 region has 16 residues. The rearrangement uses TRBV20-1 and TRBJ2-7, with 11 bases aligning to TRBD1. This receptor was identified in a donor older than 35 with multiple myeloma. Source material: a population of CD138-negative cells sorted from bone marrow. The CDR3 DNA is TGCAGTGCTAGAGAAGGGGACAGGGGGGCCTCCTACGAGCAGTACTTC. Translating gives CSAREGDRGASYEQYF.